One and the same sample provided the 5 T cell receptor beta chains below, sequenced in a study of Ad26.COV2.S vaccination and SARS-CoV-2 variants. Libraries were prepared by immunoSEQ multiplex PCR; TCRdb keeps only in-frame clonotypes and omits some of them. The table lists 300,000 to 400,000 clones, about 91% of them singletons, with 3% to 5% in the top ten. The sequencing used peripheral blood, collected after recovery from COVID-19. Every receptor here comes from a human donor who had recovered from COVID-19.

This clone was seen only a few times. The chain combines TRBV7-6 with TRBJ2-2; 8 bases match TRBD1. The CDR3 consists of 16 residues. Trimming took 2 bases from V and 2 from J; bases not matched to a gene: 4. Germline CDR1 reads SGHVS; CDR2 reads FNYEAQ. The CDR3: CASSLRQGTNTGELFF. CDR3 bases: TGTGCCAGCAGCTTAAGACAGGGGACTAACACCGGGGAGCTGTTTTTT.

This rearrangement joins TRBV4-1 to TRBJ1-1; D might be TRBD1 (6 bases). V was trimmed by 3 bases and J by 6 bases, leaving 14 bases between them. Germline loops: CDR1 MGHRA, CDR2 YSYEKL. CDR3 length: 14 amino acids. The CDR3 protein is CASSHSGGPPEAFF. In DNA, the CDR3 is TGCGCCAGCAGCCATTCCGGGGGCCCGCCTGAAGCTTTCTTT.

J is TRBJ2-3 and V is TRBV6-2 or TRBV6-3; tentatively, D is TRBD2 (5 bases). The CDR3 spans 14 residues. V was shortened by 2 bases and J by 6 bases, with 12 bases between the two germline ends. In germline, CDR1 is MNHEY, CDR2 SVGEGT. In nucleotides, the CDR3 is TGTGCCAGCAGTTACGGTACGGGGTTGGATACGCAGTATTTT. Translation gives CASSYGTGLDTQYF.

The chain recombines TRBV2 with TRBJ1-2, with no clear D. Between the trimmed V and J ends, which lost 7 bases and 0 bases, there was a span of 12 bases. The CDR3 sequence is 14 residues long. Germline lookup yields CDR1 SNHLY and CDR2 FYNNEI. The CDR3 here is CASNPGGANYGYTF. The CDR3 DNA follows: TGTGCCAGCAACCCCGGTGGGGCTAACTATGGCTACACCTTC.

The chain uses TRBV12-3 or TRBV12-4 and TRBJ1-1; the D is unclear. V was cut by 6 bases and J by 1 base, with 9 bases left in between. This CDR3 is built from 13 residues. CDR3 loop: CASSPLPNTEAFF. CDR3 nucleotide sequence: TGTGCCAGCAGCCCCCTTCCGAACACTGAAGCTTTCTTT.